This T cell receptor beta chain was captured by sequencing in a study of Ad26.COV2.S vaccination and SARS-CoV-2 variants. Turning to the study itself: Dosing was one shot or two shots 56 days apart.

Using immunoSEQ multiplex PCR, the repertoire was profiled, and TCRdb retains in-frame clones only, with some absent. The sample holds a few hundred thousand clones, about nine tenths seen once. Findings and caveats of the study: Measurement of non-spike TCR breadth gave similar results in vaccine and placebo recipients. While placebo recipients had lower spike-specific TCR breadth, vaccine recipients had more.

The CDR3 runs 18 residues. V was cut by 0 bases and J by 0 bases, with 14 bases left in between. Germline CDR1 and CDR2: LGHNA and YNFKEQ. Treatment noted: around 19 received Ad26.COV2.S at low or high dose, single or two shots; roughly 5 received placebo; per-sample allocation not given. Specimen acquisition occurred on day 63 following the initial vaccine or placebo injection. An Ad26 vector that expressed Wuhan-strain SARS-CoV-2 spike constituted the vaccine. As concerns this clone: Its antigen is currently unknown.

The chain has TRBV4-2 and TRBJ2-2; D perhaps matches TRBD1 (5 bases). The input for sequencing was peripheral blood, taken in a trial of Ad26.COV2.S vaccine versus placebo. This TCR was recovered from a person aged 18-65 years who received the Ad26.COV2.S COVID-19 vaccine or a placebo. The CDR3 spells CASSQDQSRQSNTGELFF. The CDR3 DNA is TGTGCCAGCAGCCAAGATCAGAGTCGACAGTCGAACACCGGGGAGCTGTTTTTT.